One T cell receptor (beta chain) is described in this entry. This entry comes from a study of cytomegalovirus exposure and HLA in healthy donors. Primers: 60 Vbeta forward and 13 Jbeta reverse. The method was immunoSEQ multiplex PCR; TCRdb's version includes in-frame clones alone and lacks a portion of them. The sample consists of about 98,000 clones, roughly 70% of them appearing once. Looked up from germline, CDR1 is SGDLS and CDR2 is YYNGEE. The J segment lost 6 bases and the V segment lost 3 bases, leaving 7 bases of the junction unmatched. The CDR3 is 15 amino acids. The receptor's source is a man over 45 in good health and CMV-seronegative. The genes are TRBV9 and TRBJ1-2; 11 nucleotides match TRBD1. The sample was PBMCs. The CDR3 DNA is TGTGCCAGCAGCGGCTCCCGGGACAGGGGGGATGGCTACACCTTC. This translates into CASSGSRDRGDGYTF.